This T cell receptor (beta chain) stems from a study of T cell repertoires in aging, cancer and after chemotherapy. TCR beta rearrangements were amplified from peripheral blood genomic DNA. Multiplex touch-down PCR with TRB-A/B primers amplified rearranged V-D-J TRB sequences. In TCRdb, the multiplex PCR reads were re-called with MiXCR into one record per CDR3 protein. The sample holds 1,500 to 2,000 distinct CDR3 sequences, about 30% seen once. The sample holds a few counts of this clonotype. This receptor was taken from a human donor with a blood cancer. Sequenced input: blood.

The CDR3 sequence is CASSLWQVLYGYTF. CDR3 sequence (DNA): TGTGCCAGCAGCTTGTGGCAGGTCCTCTATGGCTACACCTTC. This rearrangement joins TRBV5-4 to TRBJ1-2; no clear D. The V gene lost 1 base and the J gene lost 4 bases, with 11 bases spanning the gap. Germline CDR1 SGHNT, CDR2 YYREEE (reference sequence). The CDR3 is 14 residues long.